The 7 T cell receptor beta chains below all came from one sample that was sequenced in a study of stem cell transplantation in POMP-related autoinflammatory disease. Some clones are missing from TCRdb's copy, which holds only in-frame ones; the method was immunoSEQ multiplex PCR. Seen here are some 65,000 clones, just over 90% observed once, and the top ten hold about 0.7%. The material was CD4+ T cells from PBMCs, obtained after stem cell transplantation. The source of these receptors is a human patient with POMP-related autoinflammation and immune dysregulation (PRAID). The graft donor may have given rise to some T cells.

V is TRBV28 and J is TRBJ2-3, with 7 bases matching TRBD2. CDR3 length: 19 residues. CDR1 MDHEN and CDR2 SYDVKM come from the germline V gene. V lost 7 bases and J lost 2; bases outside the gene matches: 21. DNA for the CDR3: TGTGCCAGCACCCCACTACTCCGCGCTATAGCGGGCTACACAGATACGCAGTATTTT. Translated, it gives CASTPLLRAIAGYTDTQYF.

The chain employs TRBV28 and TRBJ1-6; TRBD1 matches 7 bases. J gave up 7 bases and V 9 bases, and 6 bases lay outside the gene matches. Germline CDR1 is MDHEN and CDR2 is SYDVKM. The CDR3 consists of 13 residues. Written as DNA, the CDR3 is TGTGCCAGTGGACGGGACAGAAATTCACCCCTCCACTTT. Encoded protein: CASGRDRNSPLHF.

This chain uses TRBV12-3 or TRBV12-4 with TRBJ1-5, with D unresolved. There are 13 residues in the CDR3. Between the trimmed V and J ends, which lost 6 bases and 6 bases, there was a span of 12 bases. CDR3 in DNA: TGTGCCAGCAGCCCCACGCGGGCTCAGCCCCAGCATTTT. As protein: CASSPTRAQPQHF.

CDR3 sequence (DNA): TGTGCCAGCAGCGTAGGACCCGGAAGGTCAGGGCCAGTCCAAGAGACCCAGTACTTC. Its translation is CASSVGPGRSGPVQETQYF. The chain couples TRBV7-2 to TRBJ2-5; a possible D gene is TRBD1 (5 bases). CDR1 is SGHTA, CDR2 FQGNSA, per germline. V shed 5 bases and J shed 1 base, with 26 bases lying between them. The CDR3 consists of 19 residues.

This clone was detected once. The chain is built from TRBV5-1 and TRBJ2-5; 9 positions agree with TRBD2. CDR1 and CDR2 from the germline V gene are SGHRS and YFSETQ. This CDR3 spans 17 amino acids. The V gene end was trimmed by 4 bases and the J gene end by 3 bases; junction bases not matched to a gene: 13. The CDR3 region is CASSPLEASGIKETQYF. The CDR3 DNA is TGCGCCAGCAGCCCCCTCGAGGCTAGCGGGATTAAAGAGACCCAGTACTTC.

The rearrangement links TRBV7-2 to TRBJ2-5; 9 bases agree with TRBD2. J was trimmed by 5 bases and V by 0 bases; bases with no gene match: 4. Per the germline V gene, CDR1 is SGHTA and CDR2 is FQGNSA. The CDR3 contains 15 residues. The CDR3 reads CASSLAPAGGETQYF. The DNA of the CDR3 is TGTGCCAGCAGCTTAGCGCCAGCGGGAGGCGAGACCCAGTACTTC.

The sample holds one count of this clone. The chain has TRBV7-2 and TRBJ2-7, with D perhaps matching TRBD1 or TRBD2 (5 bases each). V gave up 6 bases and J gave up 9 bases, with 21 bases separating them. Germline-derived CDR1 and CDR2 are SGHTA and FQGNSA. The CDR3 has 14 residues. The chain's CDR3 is CASSLSEGRSGQYV. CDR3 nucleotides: TGTGCCAGCAGTCTTAGCGAGGGGCGGTCGGGGCAGTACGTC.